The 24 T cell receptor beta chains in this list originate from one sample, sequenced in a study of long-term antiretroviral therapy in people with HIV. Assay version v3.0 of immunoSEQ was used, and it was run at survey level. Sequencing used immunoSEQ multiplex PCR; TCRdb keeps in-frame clones, though not all of them. The sample records roughly 15,000 clones, 88% being singletons. The sample consisted of unsorted PBMCs, taken 6.9 years after starting antiretroviral therapy. All receptors derive from a man over 45 with HIV.

The chain has TRBV18 and TRBJ2-1, with 9 bases fitting TRBD1. Germline CDR1 is KGHSH and CDR2 is LQKENI. This CDR3 comprises 16 residues. V lost 5 bases and J lost 1; bases outside the gene matches: 6. In DNA form, the CDR3 reads TGTGCCAGCTCAGCTTTAGGGACAGGGTCCTACAATGAGCAGTTCTTC. This sequence encodes CASSALGTGSYNEQFF.

CDR3: CASSQDYRVYYEQFF. The CDR3 DNA sequence: TGTGCCAGCAGCCAAGACTACAGGGTATACTATGAGCAGTTCTTC. This chain connects TRBV4-2 to TRBJ2-1; D perhaps matches TRBD1 (6 bases). Germline CDR1 is LGHNA and CDR2 is YNFKEQ. The V and J ends lost 0 bases and 8 bases respectively, with 14 bases between them. The CDR3 covers 15 residues.

This clone was observed a single time. The chain has TRBV7-2 and TRBJ2-5; D uncertain. Germline CDR1 and CDR2: SGHTA and FQGNSA. Trimming stripped 8 bases from V and 2 bases from J, with 3 bases between. There are 10 residues in the CDR3. CDR3 in DNA: TGTGCCAGCGGGCAAGAGACCCAGTACTTC. Translated: CASGQETQYF.

The genes are TRBV10-3 and TRBJ1-2; perhaps TRBD1 as D (6 bases). The V and J ends lost 8 bases and 1 base respectively, with 14 bases between them. In germline, CDR1 is ENHRY, CDR2 SYGVKD. This CDR3 comprises 14 residues. CDR3 sequence reads: CAISTGLSNYGYTF. In DNA, the CDR3 is TGTGCCATCTCCACAGGGCTAAGTAACTATGGCTACACCTTC.

The chain combines TRBV9 with TRBJ1-1; D remains ambiguous. With 0 bases removed from V and 4 bases from J, the gap between germline ends came to 13 bases. The CDR3 is 15 residues long. Germline V gene data show CDR1 as SGDLS and CDR2 as YYNGEE. The CDR3 loop is CASSVGAAASTEAFF. The CDR3 nucleotides read TGTGCCAGCAGCGTAGGGGCGGCTGCCTCCACTGAAGCTTTCTTT.

V gene TRBV9 combines with J gene TRBJ2-1; 13 bases align to TRBD2. Germline CDR1 reads SGDLS; CDR2 reads YYNGEE. The CDR3 is made up of 19 amino acids. V shed 0 bases, J shed 0 bases, and the junction held 6 bases outside the gene matches. The DNA of the CDR3 is TGTGCCAGCAGCGTAGGACTAGCGGGAGGAGGGGCCTCCTACAATGAGCAGTTCTTC. The encoded protein is CASSVGLAGGGASYNEQFF.

The rearrangement uses TRBV19 and TRBJ2-2, with 8 bases aligning to TRBD1. V was clipped by 2 bases and J by 0 bases; unmatched bases: 2. The germline V gene encodes CDR1 LNHDA and CDR2 SQIVND (reference sequence). The CDR3 is 16 residues long. CDR3 bases: TGTGCCAGTAGTATAAGACAGGGGTCGAACACCGGGGAGCTGTTTTTT. Translating it yields CASSIRQGSNTGELFF.

The chain joins TRBV10-3 to TRBJ2-3; D remains unclear. The CDR3 length is 11 residues. Germline lookup yields CDR1 ENHRY and CDR2 SYGVKD. V was trimmed by 11 bases and J by 2 bases, leaving 8 bases between them. The CDR3 protein is CAVGFTDTQYF. CDR3 bases: TGTGCCGTCGGTTTCACAGATACGCAGTATTTT.

This rearrangement joins TRBV6-5 to TRBJ2-7; either TRBD1 or TRBD2 may supply D (6 bases each). The CDR3 covers 15 residues. Germline CDR1 reads MNHEY; CDR2 reads SVGAGI. Deletions cut 2 bases from V and 2 bases from J, with 13 bases between. The DNA of the CDR3 is TGTGCCAGCAGTTACACGGGGGACAATCCCTACGAGCAGTACTTC. Translated: CASSYTGDNPYEQYF.

A word on this clone: At one end, the junction sequence differs from germline, possibly due to a read error. The chain joins TRBV28 to TRBJ2-7; 8 bases are a match to TRBD1. This CDR3 spans 12 amino acids. Germline CDR1 and CDR2: MDHEN and SYDVKM. The CDR3 is CASRLRDGTGLF. The CDR3 bases are TGTGCCAGCAGGCTACGGGACGGGACAGGCCTCTTC.

This rearrangement joins TRBV27 to TRBJ1-2; perhaps TRBD1 as D (6 bases). The CDR3 sequence is 13 residues long. Germline V gene lookup returns CDR1 MNHEY and CDR2 SMNVEV (reference sequence). Deletions cut 4 bases from V and 8 bases from J, with 14 bases between. The CDR3 nucleotides are TGTGCCAGCAGTTCACAGGGAGGCTTAGGCTACACCTTC. Its protein product is CASSSQGGLGYTF.

V gene TRBV29-1 combines with J gene TRBJ2-7; D is ambiguous. Germline V gene data show CDR1 as SQVTM and CDR2 as ANQGSEA. Trimming shortened V by 2 bases and J by 1 base, and 6 bases separated the two germline ends. The CDR3 is 12 amino acids. The CDR3 is CSVETGSYEQYF. DNA for the CDR3: TGCAGCGTTGAAACTGGTTCCTACGAGCAGTACTTC.

The V gene is TRBV15, the J gene TRBJ2-2; D gene ambiguous. The CDR3 loop spans 14 amino acids. V gave up 4 bases and J gave up 3 bases, with 9 bases separating them. The germline gives CDR1 LNHNV, CDR2 YYDKDF (reference sequence). CDR3 in DNA: TGTGCCACCAGCACCGATGGGGACACCGGGGAGCTGTTTTTT. As protein: CATSTDGDTGELFF.

The genes are TRBV2 and TRBJ1-2; 7 positions match TRBD1. V lost 9 bases, J lost 8 bases, and 9 bases stayed unmatched. Germline CDR1 is SNHLY and CDR2 is FYNNEI. The CDR3 runs to 12 residues. CDR3 region: CASLLQGIGYTF. The CDR3 region has the DNA TGTGCCAGTCTCTTACAGGGGATCGGCTACACCTTC.

The chain recombines TRBV19 with TRBJ1-1; 7 positions match TRBD1. The germline CDR1 and CDR2 sequences are LNHDA and SQIVND (reference sequence). The CDR3 contains 15 residues. The J segment lost 4 bases and the V segment lost 0 bases, leaving 5 bases of the junction unmatched. In DNA form, the CDR3 reads TGTGCCAGTAGTATAGATCCGGCAGGGGGCACTGAAGCTTTCTTT. Protein sequence: CASSIDPAGGTEAFF.

The V and J genes are TRBV19 and TRBJ2-2; possibly TRBD1 or TRBD2 for D (6 bases each). Trimming pared 6 bases from V and 4 bases from J, leaving 18 bases between. Germline V gene sequence: CDR1 LNHDA, CDR2 SQIVND (reference sequence). The CDR3 has 16 amino acids. As DNA, the CDR3 is TGTGCCAGTAGCAAAGAGGGGGGAGTAGGCACCGGGGAGCTGTTTTTT. Translated: CASSKEGGVGTGELFF.

In its sample, this clone was seen once. The rearrangement links TRBV5-1 to TRBJ2-1, with no clear D. CDR3 length: 14 residues. CDR1 is SGHRS and CDR2 is YFSETQ in the germline V gene. V lost 0 bases to trimming and J lost 0 bases, with 4 bases between them. The CDR3 nucleotides read TGCGCCAGCAGCTTGGAGAGCTCCTACAATGAGCAGTTCTTC. Its translation is CASSLESSYNEQFF. Full variable domain (remainder filled in from reference TRBV5-1 and TRBJ2-1): KAGVTQTPRYLIKTRGQQVTLSCSPISGHRSVSWYQQTPGQGLQFLFEYFSETQRNKGNFPGRFSGRQFSNSRSEMNVSTLELGDSALYLCASSLESSYNEQFFGPGTRLTVL.

This rearrangement joins TRBV7-2 to TRBJ2-3; possibly TRBD1 or TRBD2 for D (6 bases each). The CDR3 is made up of 14 amino acids. CDR1 is SGHTA, CDR2 FQGNSA, per germline. Trimming took 3 bases from V and 4 from J, leaving 11 bases between them. The CDR3 region is CASSFRGPSDTQYF. In nucleotides, the CDR3 is TGTGCCAGCAGCTTCCGGGGGCCTTCAGATACGCAGTATTTT.

The rearrangement links TRBV2 to TRBJ1-3; tentative D call: TRBD1 (5 bases). Germline CDR1 is SNHLY and CDR2 is FYNNEI. The CDR3 spans 17 residues. The V end was cut by 0 bases, the J end by 0 bases, with 12 bases between. CDR3 sequence: CASSEALGGDSGNTIYF. The CDR3 DNA reads TGTGCCAGCAGTGAAGCGCTTGGGGGGGACTCTGGAAACACCATATATTTT.

The chain recombines TRBV7-3 with TRBJ2-7; 8 bases agree with TRBD2. V shed 0 bases and J 2 bases; nucleotides not matched to a gene: 0. The CDR3 is 14 amino acids. In germline, CDR1 is SGHTA, CDR2 FQGTGA. The CDR3 spells CASSLTSGTYEQYF. The DNA for the CDR3 is TGTGCCAGCAGCTTAACTAGCGGGACCTACGAGCAGTACTTC.

This rearrangement joins TRBV27 to TRBJ2-1; D not certain. The CDR3 has 12 residues. Per germline, CDR1 MNHEY and CDR2 SMNVEV (reference sequence). The ends were cut back, 4 bases at V and 3 bases at J, with 4 bases in the middle. The CDR3 DNA is TGTGCCAGCAGTTCCGGCTACAATGAGCAGTTCTTC. Translation gives CASSSGYNEQFF.

V gene TRBV5-5 combines with J gene TRBJ2-3; D is undetermined. The germline gives CDR1 SGHKS, CDR2 YYEKEE (reference sequence). V was cut by 4 bases and J by 1 base, with 13 bases left in between. The CDR3 is made up of 15 amino acids. This chain's CDR3 is CASSPNEGRTDTQYF. In DNA, the CDR3 is TGTGCCAGCAGCCCAAACGAAGGGCGCACAGATACGCAGTATTTT.

Only one count was recorded for this clone. The chain combines TRBV7-6 with TRBJ2-5, with 7 bases lining up with TRBD2. V gave up 1 base and J gave up 9 bases; unmatched junction bases: 11. The CDR3 is made up of 15 amino acids. From germline, CDR1 is SGHVS and CDR2 FNYEAQ. The DNA for the CDR3 is TGTGCCAGCAGCTTAGGCGGGAGCATCGGTGGGGCCCAGTACTTC. It codes for CASSLGGSIGGAQYF.

The V call is TRBV18, the J call TRBJ2-3; D not certain. The CDR3 sequence is 13 residues long. Germline assignment: CDR1 KGHSH and CDR2 LQKENI. Trimming removed 5 bases from V and 2 bases from J, with 8 bases in between. CDR3: CASSSDATDTQYF. CDR3 nucleotides: TGTGCCAGCTCATCGGACGCCACAGATACGCAGTATTTT.